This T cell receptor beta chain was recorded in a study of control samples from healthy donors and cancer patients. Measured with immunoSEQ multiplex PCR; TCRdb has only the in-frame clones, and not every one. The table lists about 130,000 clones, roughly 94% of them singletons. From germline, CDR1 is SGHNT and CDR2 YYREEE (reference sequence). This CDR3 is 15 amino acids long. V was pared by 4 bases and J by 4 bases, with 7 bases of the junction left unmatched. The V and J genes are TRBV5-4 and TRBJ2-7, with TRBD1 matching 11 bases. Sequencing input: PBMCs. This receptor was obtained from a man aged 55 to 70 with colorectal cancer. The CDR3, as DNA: TGTGCCAGCAGCGCAACCGGGACAGGGGGGTACGAGCAGTACTTC. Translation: CASSATGTGGYEQYF. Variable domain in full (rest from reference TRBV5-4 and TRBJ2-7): ETGVTQSPTHLIKTRGQQVTLRCSSQSGHNTVSWYQQALGQGPQFIFQYYREEENGRGNFPPRFSGLQFPNYSSELNVNALELDDSALYLCASSATGTGGYEQYFGPGTRLTVT.